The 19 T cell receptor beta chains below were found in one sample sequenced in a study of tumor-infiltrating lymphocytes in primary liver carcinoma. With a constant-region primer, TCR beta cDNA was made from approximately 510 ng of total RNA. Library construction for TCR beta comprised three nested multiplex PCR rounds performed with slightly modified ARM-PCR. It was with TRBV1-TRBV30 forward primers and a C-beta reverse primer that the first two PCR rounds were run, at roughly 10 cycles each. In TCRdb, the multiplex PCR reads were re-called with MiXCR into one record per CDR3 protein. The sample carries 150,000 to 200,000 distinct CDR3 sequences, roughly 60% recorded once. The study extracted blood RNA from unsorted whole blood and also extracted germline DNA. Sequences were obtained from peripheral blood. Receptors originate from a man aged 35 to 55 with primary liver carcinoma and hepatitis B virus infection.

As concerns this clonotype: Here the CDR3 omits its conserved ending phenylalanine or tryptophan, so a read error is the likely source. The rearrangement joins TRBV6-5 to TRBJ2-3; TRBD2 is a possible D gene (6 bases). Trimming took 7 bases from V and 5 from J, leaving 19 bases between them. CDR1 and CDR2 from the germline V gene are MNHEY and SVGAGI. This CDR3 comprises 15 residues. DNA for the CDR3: TGTGCCAGCACCTCGGGCCCTGGAGGGAGAGATACGCAGTATTTG. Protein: CASTSGPGGRDTQYL.

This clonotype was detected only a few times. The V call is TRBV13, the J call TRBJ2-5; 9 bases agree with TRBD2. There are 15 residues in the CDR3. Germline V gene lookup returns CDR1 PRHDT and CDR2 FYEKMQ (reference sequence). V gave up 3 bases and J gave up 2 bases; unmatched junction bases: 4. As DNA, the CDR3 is TGTGCCAGCAGCTTTAGCGGGAGAGTGCAAGAGACCCAGTACTTC. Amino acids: CASSFSGRVQETQYF. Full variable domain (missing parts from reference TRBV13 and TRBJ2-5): AAGVIQSPRHLIKEKRETATLKCYPIPRHDTVYWYQQGPGQDPQFLISFYEKMQSDKGSIPDRFSAQQFSDYHSELNMSSLELGDSALYFCASSFSGRVQETQYFGPGTRLLVL.

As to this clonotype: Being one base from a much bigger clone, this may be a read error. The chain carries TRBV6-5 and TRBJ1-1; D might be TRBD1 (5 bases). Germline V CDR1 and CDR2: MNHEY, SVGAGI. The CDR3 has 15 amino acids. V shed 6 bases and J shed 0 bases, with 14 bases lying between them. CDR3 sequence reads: CASRDTGAVNTEAFF. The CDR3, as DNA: TGTGCCAGCAGAGACACCGGGGCAGTGAACACTGAAGCTTTCTTT.

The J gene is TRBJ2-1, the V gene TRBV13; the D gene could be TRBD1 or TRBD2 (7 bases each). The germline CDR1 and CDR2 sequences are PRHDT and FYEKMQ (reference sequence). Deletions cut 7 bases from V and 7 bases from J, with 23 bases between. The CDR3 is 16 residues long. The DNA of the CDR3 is TGTGCCAGCAATCCGCGGAGTGGGAGGGGGCATAATGAGCAGTTCTTC. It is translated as CASNPRSGRGHNEQFF.

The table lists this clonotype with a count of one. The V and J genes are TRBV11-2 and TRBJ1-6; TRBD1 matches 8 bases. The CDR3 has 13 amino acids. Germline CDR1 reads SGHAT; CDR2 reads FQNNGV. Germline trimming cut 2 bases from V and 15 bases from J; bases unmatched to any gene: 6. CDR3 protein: CASSLQGANYLHF. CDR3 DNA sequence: TGTGCCAGCAGCTTACAGGGGGCGAATTACCTCCACTTT.

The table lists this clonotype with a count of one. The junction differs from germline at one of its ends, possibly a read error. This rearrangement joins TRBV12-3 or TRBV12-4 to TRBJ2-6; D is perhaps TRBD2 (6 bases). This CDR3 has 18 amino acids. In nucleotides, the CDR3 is TGTGCCAGCAGTTCGCCCCGGGGACTTTCCTCTGGGGCCAACGTCCCGACTTTC. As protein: CASSSPRGLSSGANVPTF.

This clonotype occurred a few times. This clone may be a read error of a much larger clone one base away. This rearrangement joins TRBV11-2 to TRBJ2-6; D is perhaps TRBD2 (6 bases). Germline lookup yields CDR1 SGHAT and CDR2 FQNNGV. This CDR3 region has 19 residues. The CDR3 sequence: CANSFLVGSGSSGANVLTF. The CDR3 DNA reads TGTGCCAACAGCTTCCTCGTGGGTAGCGGATCCTCTGGGGCCAACGTCCTGACTTTC.

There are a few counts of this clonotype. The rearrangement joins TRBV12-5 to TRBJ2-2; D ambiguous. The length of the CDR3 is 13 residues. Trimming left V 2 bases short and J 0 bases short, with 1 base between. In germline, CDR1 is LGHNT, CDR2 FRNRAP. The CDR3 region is CASGLSNTGELFF. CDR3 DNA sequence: TGTGCTAGTGGTTTGTCGAACACCGGGGAGCTGTTTTTT.

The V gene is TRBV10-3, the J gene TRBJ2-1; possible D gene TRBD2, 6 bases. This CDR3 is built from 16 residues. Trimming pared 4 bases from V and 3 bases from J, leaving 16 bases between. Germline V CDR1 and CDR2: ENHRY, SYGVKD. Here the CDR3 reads CAISGPTHGSYNEQFF. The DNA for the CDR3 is TGTGCCATCAGTGGACCCACGCACGGGAGCTACAATGAGCAGTTCTTC.

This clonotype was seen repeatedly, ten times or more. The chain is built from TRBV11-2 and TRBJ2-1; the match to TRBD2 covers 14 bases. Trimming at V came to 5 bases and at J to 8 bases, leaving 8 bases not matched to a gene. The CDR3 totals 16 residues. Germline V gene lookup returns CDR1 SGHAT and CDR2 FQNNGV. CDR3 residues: CASSPGLAGGEDEQFF. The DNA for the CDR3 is TGTGCCAGCAGCCCCGGACTAGCGGGAGGAGAGGATGAGCAGTTCTTC.

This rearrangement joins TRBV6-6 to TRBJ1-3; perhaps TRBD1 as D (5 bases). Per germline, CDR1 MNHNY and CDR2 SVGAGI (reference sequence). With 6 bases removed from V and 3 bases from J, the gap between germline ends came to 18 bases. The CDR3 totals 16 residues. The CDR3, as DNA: TGTGCCAGCAGCCCCGGCGGGGACCTCAATGGAAACACCATATATTTT. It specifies CASSPGGDLNGNTIYF.

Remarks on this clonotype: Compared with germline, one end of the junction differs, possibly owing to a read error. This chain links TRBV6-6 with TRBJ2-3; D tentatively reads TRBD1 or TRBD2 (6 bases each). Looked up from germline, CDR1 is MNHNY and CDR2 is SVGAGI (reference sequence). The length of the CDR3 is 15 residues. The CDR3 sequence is CASSPTDGGTDTEYF. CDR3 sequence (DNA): TGTGCTAGCAGTCCCACCGACGGGGGCACAGATACGGAGTATTTT.

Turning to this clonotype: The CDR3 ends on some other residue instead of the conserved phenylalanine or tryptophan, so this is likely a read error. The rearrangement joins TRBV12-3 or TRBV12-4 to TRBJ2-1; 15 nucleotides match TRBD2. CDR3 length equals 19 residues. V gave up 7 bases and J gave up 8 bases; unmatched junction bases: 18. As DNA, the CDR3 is TGTGCCAGCACCCACCAGGGGGGACTAGCGGGAGGAGGAATGTATGAGCAGTTCTTA. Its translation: CASTHQGGLAGGGMYEQFL.

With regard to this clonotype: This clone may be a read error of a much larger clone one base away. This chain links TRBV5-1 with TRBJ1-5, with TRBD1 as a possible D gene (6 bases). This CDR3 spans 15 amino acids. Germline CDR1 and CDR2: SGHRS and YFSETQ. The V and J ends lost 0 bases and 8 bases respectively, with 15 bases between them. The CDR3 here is CASSLGTGTDKPQHF. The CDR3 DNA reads TGCGCCAGCAGCTTGGGAACAGGGACGGATAAGCCCCAGCATTTT.

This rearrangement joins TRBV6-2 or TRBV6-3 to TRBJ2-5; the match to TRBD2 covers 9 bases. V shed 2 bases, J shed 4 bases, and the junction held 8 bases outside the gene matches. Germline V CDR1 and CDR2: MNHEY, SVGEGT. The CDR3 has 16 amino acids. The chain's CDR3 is CASSYAWLAGSETQYF. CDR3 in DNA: TGTGCCAGCAGTTACGCGTGGCTAGCGGGATCAGAGACCCAGTACTTC.

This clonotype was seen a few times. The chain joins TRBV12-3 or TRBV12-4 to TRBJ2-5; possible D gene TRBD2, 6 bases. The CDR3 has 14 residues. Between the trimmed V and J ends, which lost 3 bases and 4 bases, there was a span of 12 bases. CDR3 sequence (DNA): TGTGCCAGCAGTTTCGGGCAGGGAGGAGAGACCCAGTACTTC. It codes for CASSFGQGGETQYF.

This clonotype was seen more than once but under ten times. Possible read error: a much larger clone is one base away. CDR3 coding DNA: TGTGCCAGCAGCTTAGGGAAGGGTGAGGGCTATGGCTACACCTTC. Translation: CASSLGKGEGYGYTF. The genes are TRBV11-2 and TRBJ1-2, with D hard to call. The V and J ends lost 1 base and 4 bases respectively, with 13 bases between them. The CDR3 consists of 15 residues. Germline CDR1 is SGHAT and CDR2 is FQNNGV.

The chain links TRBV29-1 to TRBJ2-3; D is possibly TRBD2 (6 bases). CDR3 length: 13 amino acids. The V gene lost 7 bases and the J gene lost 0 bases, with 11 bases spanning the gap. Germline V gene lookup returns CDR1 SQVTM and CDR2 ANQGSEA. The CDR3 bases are TGCAGCGATGGCGGGAAAAGCACAGATACGCAGTATTTT. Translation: CSDGGKSTDTQYF.

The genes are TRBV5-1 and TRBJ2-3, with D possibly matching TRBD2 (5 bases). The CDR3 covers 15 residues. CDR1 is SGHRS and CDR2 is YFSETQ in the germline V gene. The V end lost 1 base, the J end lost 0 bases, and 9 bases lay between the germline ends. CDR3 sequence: CASSLFTGSTDTQYF. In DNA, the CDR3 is TGCGCCAGCAGCTTGTTTACGGGGAGCACAGATACGCAGTATTTT.